What follows is one TCR beta chain and its context. Its specificity is not known. One end of the junction does not line up with germline, which may come from a read error. Additional DNA sequences in this sample encode the identical CDR3. The data are from a study of identifying expanded T cells in peripheral blood. The CDR3 has 12 amino acids. Germline V gene lookup returns CDR1 SGHNT and CDR2 YENEEA. Study outcomes and limitations: Clone count variance between roughly 2-week samples rose with total template count. Roughly 1.2 clones differed between technical replicates, versus about 17 and 20 over time.

Data came from immunoSEQ multiplex PCR; TCRdb stores just in-frame clones and leaves some out. There are 50,000 to 60,000 clones in the sample; about 85% occur only once, and approximately 15% lies in the top ten. No infections or other immune events were documented during collection. The chain uses TRBV11-3 and TRBJ2-7; D remains unclear. This TCR came from a person aged 18-69 years in good health. Sequences were obtained from blood. The CDR3: CASSQVIYEQYF. The DNA for the CDR3 is TGTGCCAGCAGCCAGGTAATATACGAACAGTACTTC. The whole variable domain, filled in from reference TRBV11-3 and TRBJ2-7, reads EAGVVQSPRYKIIEKKQPVAFWCNPISGHNTLYWYLQNLGQGPELLIRYENEEAVDDSQLPKDRFSAERLKGVDSTLKIQPAELGDSAVYLCASSQVIYEQYFGPGTRLTVT.